These T cell receptor beta chains were read from a single sample in a study of blood T cell repertoires in COVID-19. Sequencing was performed with immunoSEQ multiplex PCR; in TCRdb, only in-frame clones are kept and a portion is missing. Among around 280,000 clones listed, approximately 86% were seen once. Sequencing input: peripheral blood. All receptors come from a woman aged 50 to 60 who had recovered from COVID-19. Both conserved end residues are part of each CDR3. D genes are given only for firm matches. Clone size is shown for a subset of rows, as once, few, many or a class of expanded clone.

>TRBJ1-1|TRBV30|TRBD1|once
CAWYRGRVNTEAFF
TGTGCCTGGTACAGGGGAAGGGTGAACACTGAAGCTTTCTTT
>TRBJ1-1|TRBV6-6|NA|NA
CASTSSGNMNTEAFF
TGTGCCAGCACCTCGTCTGGTAACATGAACACTGAAGCTTTCTTT
>TRBJ1-1|TRBV28|NA|once
CASSSYRGLSEAFF
TGTGCCAGCAGTTCCTATAGGGGTCTAAGCGAAGCTTTCTTT
>TRBJ1-3|TRBV5-5|NA|NA
CASSLTVPSGNTIYF
TGTGCCAGCAGCTTGACGGTACCCTCTGGAAACACCATATATTTT
>TRBJ1-1|TRBV18|NA|NA
CASQGGIMNTEAFF
TGTGCCAGCCAAGGGGGAATTATGAACACTGAAGCTTTCTTT
>TRBJ2-3|TRBV9|NA|NA
CASSVLDSRGTDTQYF
TGTGCCAGCAGCGTCCTTGATTCCCGGGGAACAGATACGCAGTATTTT
>TRBJ1-2|TRBV6-5|NA|few
CASSYSRGGSGYTF
TGTGCCAGCAGTTACTCTAGGGGGGGTAGCGGCTACACCTTC
>TRBJ2-3|TRBV6-2/TRBV6-3|TRBD1|NA
CASSYTRGRGTDTQYF
TGTGCCAGCAGTTACACCAGGGGGCGCGGCACAGATACGCAGTATTTT
>TRBJ2-5|TRBV18|TRBD2|NA
CASSPNTGTSNGKTQYF
TGTGCCAGCTCACCGAACACCGGGACTAGCAACGGCAAGACCCAGTACTTC
>TRBJ1-1|TRBV6-2/TRBV6-3|NA|NA
CASSPVGFAPPSRAFF
TGTGCCAGCAGTCCCGTAGGATTCGCCCCTCCTAGTCGGGCTTTCTTT
>TRBJ2-2|TRBV7-3|NA|NA
CASSLLTAGELFF
TGTGCCAGCAGCTTACTTACGGCCGGGGAGCTGTTTTTT
>TRBJ1-1|TRBV10-3|NA|NA
CAISGSGVVAFF
TGTGCCATCAGTGGTTCGGGGGTGGTAGCTTTCTTT
>TRBJ2-3|TRBV3-1/TRBV3-2|TRBD2|NA
CASSETSGGTDTQYF
TGTGCCAGCAGCGAGACTAGCGGGGGCACAGATACGCAGTATTTT
>TRBJ1-2|TRBV7-2|NA|NA
CASSLRGEGTYGYTF
TGTGCCAGCAGCTTACGAGGGGAGGGTACCTATGGCTACACCTTC
>TRBJ1-3|TRBV9|NA|NA
CASSDLRGQARSGNTIYF
TGTGCCAGCAGCGATCTCCGAGGGCAGGCCCGCTCTGGAAACACCATATATTTT
>TRBJ2-7|TRBV5-4|NA|NA
CASSKQGIYEQYF
TGTGCCAGCAGCAAACAGGGAATCTACGAGCAGTACTTC
>TRBJ2-7|TRBV11-2|NA|NA
CASSLAGEGEQYF
TGTGCCAGCAGCTTAGCGGGAGAGGGGGAGCAGTACTTC
>TRBJ2-7|TRBV28|TRBD1|NA
CASSFYVRDRGHEQYF
TGTGCCAGCAGTTTCTACGTCCGAGACAGGGGCCACGAGCAGTACTTC
>TRBJ1-2|TRBV29-1|NA|NA
CSVVPGNYGYTF
TGCAGCGTTGTCCCAGGGAACTATGGCTACACCTTC
>TRBJ2-1|TRBV7-3|TRBD2|NA
CASSSTGLADNEQFF
TGTGCCAGCAGCTCAACCGGACTAGCGGACAATGAGCAGTTCTTC
>TRBJ2-7|TRBV5-1|TRBD1|NA
CASSLGDSLYEQYF
TGCGCCAGCAGCTTGGGGGACAGCCTCTACGAGCAGTACTTC
>TRBJ2-3|TRBV9|NA|once
CASSVLAGSTDTQYF
TGTGCCAGCAGCGTATTGGCGGGGAGCACAGATACGCAGTATTTT
>TRBJ1-6|TRBV4-3|TRBD1|once
CASSQVPQGGNSPLHF
TGCGCCAGCAGCCAAGTTCCGCAGGGGGGTAATTCACCCCTCCACTTT
>TRBJ1-2|TRBV27|TRBD1|NA
CASSHDRVSGYTF
TGTGCCAGCAGCCATGACAGGGTCAGTGGCTACACCTTC
>TRBJ2-7|TRBV23-1|NA|NA
CASSQSGSLLYEQYF
TGCGCCAGCAGTCAATCGGGCAGCCTTCTCTACGAGCAGTACTTC
>TRBJ2-1|TRBV28|TRBD1|NA
CASSFPGQGHYNEQFF
TGTGCCAGCAGTTTCCCAGGACAGGGTCACTACAATGAGCAGTTCTTC
>TRBJ2-5|TRBV27|TRBD1|NA
CASSPTKVTGVETQYF
TGTGCCAGCAGTCCAACTAAGGTGACAGGGGTCGAGACCCAGTACTTC
>TRBJ2-1|TRBV28|TRBD2|NA
CASRRTSGKIFREFF
TGTGCCAGCAGGCGTACTAGCGGGAAAATCTTCCGTGAGTTCTTC
>TRBJ1-2|TRBV29-1|TRBD1|NA
CSVEPPGTVYGYTF
TGCAGCGTTGAGCCTCCCGGGACAGTTTATGGCTACACCTTC
>TRBJ1-1|TRBV7-3|NA|NA
CASSATPPGFPNTEAFF
TGTGCCAGCAGCGCGACTCCTCCCGGCTTCCCGAACACTGAAGCTTTCTTT
>TRBJ2-2|TRBV24-1|NA|NA
CATSPGLGTGELFF
TGTGCCACCAGCCCGGGACTTGGCACCGGGGAGCTGTTTTTT
>TRBJ1-2|TRBV5-1|TRBD1|NA
CASSLETGGLSGYTF
TGCGCCAGCAGCTTGGAAACAGGGGGCCTAAGCGGCTACACCTTC
>TRBJ1-2|TRBV7-2|NA|few
CASSLPRGYGYTF
TGTGCCAGCAGCTTACCCAGGGGCTATGGCTACACCTTC
>TRBJ2-1|TRBV5-1|TRBD2|NA
CASSLGVLAGANEQFF
TGCGCCAGCAGCTTGGGTGTGCTAGCGGGAGCCAATGAGCAGTTCTTC
>TRBJ1-2|TRBV2|NA|NA
CASREQGGGGYTF
TGTGCCAGCAGGGAACAGGGAGGTGGAGGCTACACCTTC
>TRBJ1-2|TRBV19|TRBD1|NA
CASTRRGLNYGYTF
TGTGCCAGTACCCGCAGGGGGCTAAACTATGGCTACACCTTC
>TRBJ2-1|TRBV11-2|TRBD2|NA
CASSFWAGGGDEQFF
TGTGCCAGCAGCTTCTGGGCGGGAGGGGGCGATGAGCAGTTCTTC
>TRBJ2-7|TRBV28|NA|NA
CASRTLGAFYF
TGTGCCAGCAGGACCCTTGGGGCCTTTTACTTC
>TRBJ1-2|TRBV6-5|TRBD1|NA
CASRSQGAGYGYTF
TGTGCCAGCAGATCACAGGGGGCCGGCTATGGCTACACCTTC
>TRBJ2-7|TRBV11-2|NA|NA
CASSLAPGREQYF
TGTGCCAGCAGCTTAGCCCCAGGGCGCGAGCAGTACTTC
>TRBJ2-7|TRBV5-1|TRBD1|NA
CASSLVGTGSYEQYF
TGCGCCAGCAGCTTGGTGGGGACAGGATCCTACGAGCAGTACTTC
>TRBJ2-7|TRBV10-3|TRBD2|NA
CAISEASGGAAYEQYF
TGTGCCATCAGTGAAGCTAGCGGGGGGGCCGCCTACGAGCAGTACTTC
>TRBJ1-5|TRBV19|NA|NA
CASSIEGVQPQHF
TGTGCCAGTAGTATAGAAGGGGTGCAGCCCCAGCATTTT
>TRBJ2-7|TRBV28|TRBD2|NA
CASSLGLAYEQYF
TGTGCCAGCAGCCTCGGACTAGCCTACGAGCAGTACTTC
>TRBJ2-1|TRBV7-9|TRBD2|NA
CASSHTPGLGRNEQFF
TGTGCCAGCAGTCATACCCCGGGACTAGGACGCAATGAGCAGTTCTTC
>TRBJ1-1|TRBV5-6|NA|many
CASSLVGPNTEAFF
TGTGCCAGCAGCTTGGTCGGTCCTAACACTGAAGCTTTCTTT
>TRBJ1-4|TRBV30|NA|NA
CAWSFQGHLSGELFF
TGTGCCTGGAGTTTTCAGGGACACCTTTCTGGCGAACTGTTTTTT
>TRBJ1-1|TRBV28|NA|NA
CATLPLEGDTEAFF
TGTGCCACCCTCCCGCTCGAGGGGGACACTGAAGCTTTCTTT
>TRBJ2-7|TRBV7-8|NA|NA
CASSLEAGVDLSYEQYF
TGTGCCAGCAGCTTAGAAGCAGGGGTCGACCTCTCCTACGAGCAGTACTTC